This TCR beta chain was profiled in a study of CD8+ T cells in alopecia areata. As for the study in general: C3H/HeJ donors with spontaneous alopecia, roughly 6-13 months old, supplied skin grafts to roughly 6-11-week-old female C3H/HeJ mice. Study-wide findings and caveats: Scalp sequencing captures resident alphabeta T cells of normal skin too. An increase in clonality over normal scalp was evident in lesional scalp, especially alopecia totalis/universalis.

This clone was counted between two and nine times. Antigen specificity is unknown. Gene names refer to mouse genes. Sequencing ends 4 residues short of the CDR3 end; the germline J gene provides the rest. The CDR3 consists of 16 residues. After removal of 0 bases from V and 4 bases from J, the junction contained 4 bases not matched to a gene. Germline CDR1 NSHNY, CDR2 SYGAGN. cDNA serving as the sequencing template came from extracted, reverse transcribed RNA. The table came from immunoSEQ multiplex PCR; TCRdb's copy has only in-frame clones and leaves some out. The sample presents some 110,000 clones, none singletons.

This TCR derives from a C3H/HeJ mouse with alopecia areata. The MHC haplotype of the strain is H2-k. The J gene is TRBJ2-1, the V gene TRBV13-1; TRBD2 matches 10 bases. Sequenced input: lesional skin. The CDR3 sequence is CASSDVTGGRYAEQFF. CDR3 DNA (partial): TGTGCCAGCAGTGATGTGACTGGGGGGCGATATGCT.